This TCR beta chain was obtained from a study of T cell responses to AZD1222 COVID-19 vaccine. The study, taken as a whole, reports: Receipt of two AZD1222 doses was followed by a rise in Spike-specific TCR breadth and depth. Just a handful of AZD1222 recipients tested seropositive at baseline. Nearly half of spike-specific TCRs reportedly target variant regions that are unmutated in the B.1.351 and B.1.1.7 variants.

This clone was seen ten or more times. Antigen specificity is unknown. V was trimmed by 6 bases and J by 3 bases, leaving 11 bases between them. The CDR3 runs 14 residues. Germline V gene data show CDR1 as SNHLY and CDR2 as FYNNEI. Generated by immunoSEQ multiplex PCR, the TCRdb table keeps only in-frame clones and is missing some. The sample lists around 120,000 clones, roughly 87% occurring once. The rearrangement uses TRBV2 and TRBJ2-2, with D possibly TRBD2 on 6 matching bases. The receptor was derived from an adult in good health. This specimen was peripheral blood, taken on day 0 of AZD1222 vaccination. The CDR3 loop is CASRTAGYTGELFF. Written as DNA, the CDR3 is TGTGCCAGCAGGACCGCGGGGTACACCGGGGAGCTGTTTTTT.